This record concerns one TCR beta chain sequence. What it recognizes is unknown. The CDR3 spans 12 residues. The germline CDR1 and CDR2 sequences are SGHDT and YYEEEE. Trimming pared 2 bases from V and 4 bases from J, leaving 3 bases between. For every subset, genomic DNA was evenly distributed across several immunoSEQ plates. Clones were read by immunoSEQ multiplex PCR, and TCRdb kept only the in-frame ones, dropping some. The sample has 2 million to 2.5 million clones; 90% to 95% are singletons. This entry is derived from a study of shared clonotypes between healthy human individuals. Regarding the study as a whole: Despite large depth, rarefaction showed incomplete sorted-subset sequencing. On the whole, naive subsets had larger estimated richness than memory subsets had.

The specimen sequenced was naive CD4+ T cells from PBMCs. The subset is: CD45RA+ positively selected. The genes are TRBV5-6 and TRBJ2-2; D is ambiguous. The TCR comes from a man between 18 and 35 years old in good health. Some clones in this sample may be carry-over from other donors' samples. CDR3 sequence: CASSFVTGELFF. The CDR3 DNA reads TGTGCCAGCAGCTTCGTCACCGGGGAGCTGTTTTTT.